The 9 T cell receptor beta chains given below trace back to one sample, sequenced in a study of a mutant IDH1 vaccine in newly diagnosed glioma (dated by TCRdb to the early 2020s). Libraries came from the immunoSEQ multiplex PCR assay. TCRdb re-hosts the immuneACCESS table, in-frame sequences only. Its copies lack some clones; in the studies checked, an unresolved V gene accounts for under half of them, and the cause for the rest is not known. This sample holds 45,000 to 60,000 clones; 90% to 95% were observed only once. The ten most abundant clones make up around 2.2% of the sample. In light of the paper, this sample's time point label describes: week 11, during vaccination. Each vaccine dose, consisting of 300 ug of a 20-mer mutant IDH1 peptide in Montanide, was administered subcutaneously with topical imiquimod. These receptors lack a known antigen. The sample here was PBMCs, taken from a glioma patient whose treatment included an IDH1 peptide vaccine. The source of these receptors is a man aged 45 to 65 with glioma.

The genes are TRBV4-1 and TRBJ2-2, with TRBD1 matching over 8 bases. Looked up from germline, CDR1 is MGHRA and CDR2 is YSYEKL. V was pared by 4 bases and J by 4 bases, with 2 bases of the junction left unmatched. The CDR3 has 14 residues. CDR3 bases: TGCGCCAGCAGCCTTGACAGGGGCACCGGGGAGCTGTTTTTT. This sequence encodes CASSLDRGTGELFF.

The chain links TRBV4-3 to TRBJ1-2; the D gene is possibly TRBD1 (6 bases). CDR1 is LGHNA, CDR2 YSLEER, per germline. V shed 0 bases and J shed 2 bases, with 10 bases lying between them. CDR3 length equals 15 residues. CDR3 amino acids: CASSQEWDTNYGYTF. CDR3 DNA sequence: TGCGCCAGCAGCCAAGAATGGGACACCAACTATGGCTACACCTTC.

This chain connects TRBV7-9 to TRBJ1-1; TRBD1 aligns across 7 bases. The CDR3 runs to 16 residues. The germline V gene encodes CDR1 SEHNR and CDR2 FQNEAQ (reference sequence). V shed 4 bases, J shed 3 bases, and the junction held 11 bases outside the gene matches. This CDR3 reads CASSYVNRGTDTEAFF. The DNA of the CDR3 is TGTGCCAGCAGCTACGTCAACAGGGGAACGGACACTGAAGCTTTCTTT.

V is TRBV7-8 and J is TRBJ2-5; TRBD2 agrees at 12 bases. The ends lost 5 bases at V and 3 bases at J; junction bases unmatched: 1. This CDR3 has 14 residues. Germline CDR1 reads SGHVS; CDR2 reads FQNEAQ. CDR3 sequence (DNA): TGTGCCAGCAGCCGACTAGCGGGGGAAGAGACCCAGTACTTC. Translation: CASSRLAGEETQYF.

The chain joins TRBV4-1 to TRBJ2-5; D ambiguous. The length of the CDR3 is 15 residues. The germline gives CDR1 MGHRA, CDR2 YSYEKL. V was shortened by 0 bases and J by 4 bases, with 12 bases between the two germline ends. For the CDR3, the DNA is TGCGCCAGCAGCCAAGATATGTCTTCTCTAGAGACCCAGTACTTC. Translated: CASSQDMSSLETQYF.

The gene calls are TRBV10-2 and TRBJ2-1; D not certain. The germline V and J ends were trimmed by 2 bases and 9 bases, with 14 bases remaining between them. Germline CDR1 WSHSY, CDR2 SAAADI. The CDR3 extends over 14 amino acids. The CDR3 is CASSEPPLSGEQFF. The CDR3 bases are TGCGCCAGCAGTGAGCCCCCCTTAAGTGGTGAGCAGTTCTTC.

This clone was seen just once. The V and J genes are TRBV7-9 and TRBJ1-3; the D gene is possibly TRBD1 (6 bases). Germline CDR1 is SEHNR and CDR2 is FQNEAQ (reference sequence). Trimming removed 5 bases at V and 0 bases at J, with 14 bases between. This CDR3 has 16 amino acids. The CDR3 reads CASSPRGGLSGNTIYF. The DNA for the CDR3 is TGTGCCAGCAGCCCAAGGGGGGGACTCTCTGGAAACACCATATATTTT.

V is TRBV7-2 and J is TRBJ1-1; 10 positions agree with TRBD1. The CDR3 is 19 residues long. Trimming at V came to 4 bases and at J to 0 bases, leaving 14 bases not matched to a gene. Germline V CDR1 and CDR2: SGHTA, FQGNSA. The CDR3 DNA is TGTGCCAGCAGCTCGGGACAGGGGAGGATATGGATGGTGAACACTGAAGCTTTCTTT. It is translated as CASSSGQGRIWMVNTEAFF.

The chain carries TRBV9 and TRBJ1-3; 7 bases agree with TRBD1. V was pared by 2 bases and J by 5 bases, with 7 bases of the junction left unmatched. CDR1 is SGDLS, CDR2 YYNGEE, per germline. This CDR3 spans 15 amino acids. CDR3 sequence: CASSVLGDSRNTIYF. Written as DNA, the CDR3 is TGTGCCAGCAGCGTCCTGGGGGACAGCCGAAACACCATATATTTT.